Below, 7 T cell receptor beta chains from the same sample are listed, as sequenced in a study of liver allograft versus peripheral blood T cells. The overall study: Comparing T cell receptor repertoires in transplanted livers with those in recipients' peripheral blood was part of the design.

TCRdb re-derived calls from the reads in MiXCR, one entry per CDR3 protein. The sample yields 950 to 1,500 distinct CDR3 sequences, roughly 15% seen once. These receptors originate from a human patient who had a liver transplant. Some of the T cells may derive from the graft donor.

This clonotype is medium-sized within its sample. The chain recombines TRBV5-4 with TRBJ2-7; TRBD2 is a possible D gene (5 bases). This CDR3 comprises 14 residues. Germline V gene sequence: CDR1 SGHNT, CDR2 YYREEE (reference sequence). V was pared by 4 bases and J by 6 bases, with 17 bases between. The CDR3: CASSLVGPEGEQYF. The CDR3 DNA follows: TGTGCCAGCAGCCTCGTTGGACCAGAGGGCGAGCAGTACTTC.

V usage is TRBV20-1 and J usage is TRBJ2-1, with D perhaps assigned TRBD1 or TRBD2 (5 bases each). Germline values: CDR1 DFQATT, CDR2 SNEGSKA (reference sequence). The length of the CDR3 is 15 residues. V lost 0 bases and J 8 bases, leaving 17 bases between the germline ends. The CDR3 region is CSAREPGREIDEQFF. The CDR3 nucleotides read TGCAGTGCTAGAGAACCGGGACGAGAAATCGATGAGCAGTTCTTC.

By sample share, this clonotype is medium-sized (0.01 to 0.1%). The chain carries TRBV6-6 and TRBJ1-5, with no clear D. CDR1 and CDR2 from the germline V gene are MNHNY and SVGAGI (reference sequence). Trimming shortened V by 6 bases and J by 4 bases, and 22 bases separated the two germline ends. The CDR3 is 17 residues long. The CDR3 nucleotides read TGTGCCAGCAGCCCCGCGACACATCCGAGGCCTAATCAGCCCCAGCATTTT. Translating it yields CASSPATHPRPNQPQHF.

This clonotype is labeled large (0.1 to 1%). This chain joins TRBV15 and TRBJ1-1; D gene unclear. This CDR3 has 14 amino acids. V lost 3 bases and J 1 base, leaving 9 bases between the germline ends. CDR1 is LNHNV and CDR2 is YYDKDF in the germline V gene (reference sequence). The CDR3 bases are TGTGCCACCAGCAGGTGGACGGGGAACACTGAAGCTTTCTTT. Its protein product is CATSRWTGNTEAFF.

This clonotype was seen only a few times. The chain carries TRBV25-1 and TRBJ1-4; D perhaps matches TRBD1 (5 bases). Trimming shortened V by 6 bases and J by 8 bases, and 13 bases separated the two germline ends. The CDR3 has 13 amino acids. Germline lookup yields CDR1 MGHDK and CDR2 SYGVNS. CDR3 DNA sequence: TGTGCCAGCAGCTCCCTCCGGGGCGAAAAACTGTTTTTT. It encodes CASSSLRGEKLFF.

By proportion, this clonotype is medium-sized (0.01 to 0.1%). V gene TRBV6-1 combines with J gene TRBJ2-2; D is possibly TRBD1 or TRBD2 (6 bases each). Trimming stripped 8 bases from V and 2 bases from J, with 9 bases between. CDR1 and CDR2 (germline): MNHNS, SASEGT. The CDR3 runs 13 residues. The CDR3 here is CASGGRNTGELFF. CDR3 bases: TGTGCCAGCGGGGGGCGAAACACCGGGGAGCTGTTTTTT.

The J gene is TRBJ2-7, the V gene TRBV27; D is possibly TRBD1 or TRBD2 (5 bases each). Germline CDR1 MNHEY, CDR2 SMNVEV (reference sequence). The V end lost 8 bases, the J end lost 3 bases, and 11 bases lay between the germline ends. This CDR3 spans 12 amino acids. CDR3 amino acids: CASGALVYEQYF. The CDR3 bases are TGTGCCAGCGGGGCACTAGTCTACGAGCAGTACTTC.